A single sample is the source of the 29 T cell receptor beta chains below, sequenced in a study of T cell repertoires in cytomegalovirus infection. Each CDR3 protein is one row after TCRdb ran MiXCR on the reads. The sample lists approximately 730,000 distinct CDR3 sequences; about 28% were seen once. These receptors have no identified antigens. The sample here was cultured CD8+ T cells from PBMCs, taken from culture after CMV antigen stimulation. Source of these receptors: a human donor in good health (CMV status not recorded). Some clones in this sample may be carry-over from other donors' samples.

This clonotype has more than one count but fewer than ten. The rearrangement links TRBV24-1 to TRBJ2-2; unclear D gene. The CDR3 runs 13 residues. Germline V gene data show CDR1 as KGHDR and CDR2 as SFDVKD. V lost 5 bases and J lost 6, with 9 bases in between. For the CDR3, the DNA is TGTGCCACCAGTGCCCCCTGGTCCGGGGAGCTGTTTTTT. Its protein product is CATSAPWSGELFF.

V and J are TRBV10-3 and TRBJ1-2, with D possibly being TRBD1 (5 bases). In germline, CDR1 is ENHRY, CDR2 SYGVKD. This CDR3 is 15 amino acids long. Trimming removed 6 bases at V and 0 bases at J, with 14 bases between. The CDR3 nucleotides are TGTGCCATCAGACAGGAGACCGATACTAACTATGGCTACACCTTC. This codes for CAIRQETDTNYGYTF.

This clonotype was picked up a small number of times. This chain uses TRBV19 with TRBJ2-1, with unresolved D. The V gene lost 3 bases and the J gene lost 6 bases, with 6 bases spanning the gap. The CDR3 extends over 12 amino acids. The germline V gene encodes CDR1 LNHDA and CDR2 SQIVND (reference sequence). The CDR3 sequence is CASSISTNEQFF. In DNA form, the CDR3 reads TGTGCCAGTAGTATCTCCACCAATGAGCAGTTCTTC.

This clonotype was detected once. The chain recombines TRBV14 with TRBJ1-3; TRBD1 is a possible D gene (5 bases). The CDR3 has 16 residues. Trimming took off 3 bases at V and 14 bases at J, with 26 bases between the two ends. Germline V lookup: CDR1 SGHDN, CDR2 FVKESK. CDR3 in amino acids: CASSHTTGTSPRAVYF. CDR3 nucleotide sequence: TGTGCCAGCAGCCACACTACCGGGACTTCCCCTCGCGCGGTATATTTT.

This clonotype has just a few counts. The chain uses TRBV6-6 and TRBJ2-3; TRBD2 is a possible D gene (7 bases). Trimming removed 7 bases at V and 4 bases at J, with 18 bases between. Germline loops: CDR1 MNHNY, CDR2 SVGAGI (reference sequence). CDR3 length: 15 residues. CDR3 amino acids: CASTSIGGRSDTQYF. The CDR3 coding sequence is TGTGCCAGCACCTCGATCGGGGGGCGTTCAGATACGCAGTATTTT.

The chain links TRBV6-2 or TRBV6-3 to TRBJ2-1, with 10 bases identical to TRBD1. CDR1 is MNHEY and CDR2 is SVGEGT in the germline V gene. This CDR3 region has 15 residues. J lost 7 bases, V lost 6 bases, and 9 bases had no gene match. The CDR3 protein is CASRVRGGQGNEQFF. The CDR3 coding sequence is TGTGCCAGCAGGGTAAGAGGGGGACAGGGGAATGAGCAGTTCTTC.

V and J are TRBV12-3 or TRBV12-4 and TRBJ1-1; 9 nucleotides align to TRBD1. The CDR3 length is 10 residues. The V and J ends lost 8 bases and 14 bases, in that order; junction bases with no gene match: 6. In DNA form, the CDR3 reads TGTGCCAGCCCCGGGGACAGGGAGTTCTTT. It yields the protein CASPGDREFF.

This clonotype was counted a single time. The V gene is TRBV12-3 or TRBV12-4, the J gene TRBJ2-2; 7 bases match TRBD2. After removal of 5 bases from V and 4 bases from J, the junction contained 4 bases not matched to a gene. The CDR3 spans 14 residues. The DNA for the CDR3 is TGTGCCAGCAGTCGTTCTAGCGGCACCGGGGAGCTGTTTTTT. Protein: CASSRSSGTGELFF.

This chain links TRBV5-6 with TRBJ2-7; the match to TRBD1 covers 10 bases. The V gene's germline CDR1 is SGHDT and CDR2 YYEEEE. CDR3 size: 15 residues. J lost 4 bases, V lost 3 bases, and 7 bases had no gene match. The CDR3 spells CASSSSGTGVYEQYF. The CDR3 nucleotides read TGTGCCAGCAGCTCCTCCGGGACAGGGGTATACGAGCAGTACTTC.

At least ten counts were recorded for this clonotype. The chain carries TRBV7-9 and TRBJ2-1; a weak D match, TRBD1 (6 bases). The CDR3 length is 16 residues. Germline CDR1 and CDR2: SEHNR and FQNEAQ (reference sequence). Trimming pared 4 bases from V and 2 bases from J, leaving 15 bases between. CDR3 amino acids: CASSSLGGGTYNEQFF. For the CDR3, the DNA is TGTGCCAGCAGCTCCCTAGGGGGTGGGACCTACAATGAGCAGTTCTTC.

The sample holds a few counts of this clonotype. The rearrangement uses TRBV6-2 or TRBV6-3 and TRBJ2-3, with D perhaps matching TRBD1 (5 bases). Germline CDR1 MNHEY, CDR2 SVGEGT. The CDR3 totals 16 residues. With 2 bases removed from V and 3 bases from J, the gap between germline ends came to 15 bases. The CDR3 DNA sequence: TGTGCCAGCAGTTACCCATCCAGGGATGGGACAGATACGCAGTATTTT. It encodes CASSYPSRDGTDTQYF.

This clonotype was counted at least ten times. CDR3 sequence reads: CASSPSWDRELFF. As DNA, the CDR3 is TGTGCCAGCAGCCCCTCTTGGGACAGGGAGCTGTTTTTT. The V call is TRBV7-3, the J call TRBJ2-2; weak D call: TRBD1 (6 bases). This CDR3 comprises 13 residues. CDR1 and CDR2 from the germline V gene are SGHTA and FQGTGA. The germline V and J ends were trimmed by 5 bases and 9 bases, with 13 bases remaining between them.

The chain links TRBV6-6 to TRBJ2-7, with TRBD2 matching over 7 bases. The germline gives CDR1 MNHNY, CDR2 SVGAGI (reference sequence). This CDR3 contains 12 residues. V was pared by 11 bases and J by 4 bases, with 8 bases of the junction left unmatched. CDR3 sequence (DNA): TGTGCCTCGAAGGGAGGGCTATACGAGCAGTACTTC. Its protein is CASKGGLYEQYF.

This chain connects TRBV19 to TRBJ2-1; either TRBD1 or TRBD2 may supply D (5 bases each). The V end lost 3 bases, the J end lost 9 bases, and 12 bases lay between the germline ends. Germline V CDR1 and CDR2: LNHDA, SQIVND (reference sequence). This CDR3 is built from 13 residues. DNA for the CDR3: TGTGCCAGTAGTATCTCGGGGCGGAGTGAGCAGTTCTTC. Its protein product is CASSISGRSEQFF.

This chain joins TRBV6-6 and TRBJ1-3; D is unresolved. The germline CDR1 and CDR2 sequences are MNHNY and SVGAGI (reference sequence). Trimming took off 5 bases at V and 0 bases at J, with 17 bases between the two ends. The CDR3 runs 17 residues. DNA of the CDR3: TGTGCCAGCAGTGGGATGGAGGGTCTTAACTCTGGAAACACCATATATTTT. Translated, it gives CASSGMEGLNSGNTIYF.

The chain carries TRBV27 and TRBJ1-1; 7 bases match TRBD1. CDR3 length: 13 residues. Unmatched junction bases numbered 8, after V lost 5 bases and J lost 8 bases. Germline V gene lookup returns CDR1 MNHEY and CDR2 SMNVEV (reference sequence). The CDR3 protein is CASSPIRGDEAFF. The CDR3 DNA sequence: TGTGCCAGCAGTCCGATCAGGGGGGACGAAGCTTTCTTT.

The genes are TRBV9 and TRBJ2-4, with D possibly TRBD2 on 6 matching bases. CDR3 length: 11 residues. In germline, CDR1 is SGDLS, CDR2 YYNGEE. The ends were cut back, 3 bases at V and 10 bases at J, with 8 bases in the middle. CDR3: CASSEGRIQYF. In DNA, the CDR3 is TGTGCCAGCAGCGAGGGGAGGATTCAGTACTTC. The full variable domain, with the rest looked up from reference TRBV9 and TRBJ2-4, is DSGVTQTPKHLITATGQRVTLRCSPRSGDLSVYWYQQSLDQGLQFLIQYYNGEERAKGNILERFSAQQFPDLHSELNLSSLELGDSALYFCASSEGRIQYFGAGTRLSVL.

The chain is built from TRBV5-4 and TRBJ2-5; maybe TRBD1 (6 bases). The germline V and J ends were trimmed by 1 base and 4 bases, with 8 bases remaining between them. The germline V gene encodes CDR1 SGHNT and CDR2 YYREEE (reference sequence). The length of the CDR3 is 13 residues. The CDR3 DNA reads as TGTGCCAGCAGCTTGAGGGGGTCAGAGACCCAGTACTTC. Translation: CASSLRGSETQYF.

The chain combines TRBV7-9 with TRBJ2-5; 7 bases map to TRBD2. Germline values: CDR1 SEHNR, CDR2 FQNEAQ (reference sequence). V lost 5 bases to trimming and J lost 5 bases; unmatched junction nucleotides: 2. The CDR3 length is 12 residues. CDR3 sequence (DNA): TGTGCCAGCAGCGGGAGGGTCGAGACCCAGTACTTC. The encoded protein is CASSGRVETQYF.

This clonotype was detected many times. This chain connects TRBV27 to TRBJ2-7, with D hard to call. The CDR3 is 15 amino acids. Trimming took 5 bases from V and 3 from J, leaving 17 bases between them. Germline CDR1 and CDR2: MNHEY and SMNVEV (reference sequence). DNA of the CDR3: TGTGCCAGCAGTCCCGGTGGGTTAGGACGCTACGAGCAGTACGTC. Translation gives CASSPGGLGRYEQYV.

The V gene is TRBV7-9, the J gene TRBJ2-1; TRBD2 is a possible D gene (5 bases). The V end was cut by 5 bases, the J end by 7 bases, with 18 bases between. Germline CDR1 SEHNR, CDR2 FQNEAQ (reference sequence). This CDR3 has 15 amino acids. Here the CDR3 reads CASSDRLGRGNEQFF. The CDR3 DNA is TGTGCCAGCAGCGACCGGCTCGGCCGGGGAAATGAGCAGTTCTTC.

The chain has TRBV27 and TRBJ1-4, with TRBD1 as a possible D gene (6 bases). The CDR3 totals 16 residues. The germline gives CDR1 MNHEY, CDR2 SMNVEV (reference sequence). Deletions cut 6 bases from V and 4 bases from J, with 18 bases between. The CDR3 loop reads CASRLTPGAGNEKLFF. In DNA, the CDR3 is TGTGCCAGCAGACTCACACCAGGGGCCGGTAATGAAAAACTGTTTTTT.

This clonotype was picked up one time. The genes are TRBV10-2 and TRBJ1-6; possible D gene TRBD1, 6 bases. The CDR3 length is 13 residues. Germline V gene data show CDR1 as WSHSY and CDR2 as SAAADI. The V end was cut by 9 bases, the J end by 11 bases, with 17 bases between. CDR3 in amino acids: CASSEGVETPLHF. CDR3 DNA: TGCGCCAGTAGCGAGGGGGTCGAGACACCCCTCCACTTT.

This chain joins TRBV12-3 or TRBV12-4 and TRBJ2-7; unclear D gene. Trimming left V 2 bases short and J 3 bases short, with 8 bases between. This CDR3 is 13 amino acids long. The CDR3 region has the DNA TGTGCCAGCAGTTTAAATCGTTACTACGAGCAGTACGTC. Protein sequence: CASSLNRYYEQYV.

This chain connects TRBV29-1 to TRBJ2-1, with a weak D call TRBD2 (6 bases). CDR3 length equals 11 residues. Trimming cost V 4 bases and J 7 bases, with 8 bases left between them. Germline CDR1 and CDR2: SQVTM and ANQGSEA. CDR3 residues: CSVGEENEQFF. In nucleotides, the CDR3 is TGCAGCGTTGGGGAGGAAAATGAGCAGTTCTTC.

The rearrangement uses TRBV28 and TRBJ2-7, with TRBD1 as a possible D gene (5 bases). This CDR3 region has 13 residues. Germline V gene data show CDR1 as MDHEN and CDR2 as SYDVKM. The CDR3 bases are TGTGCCAGCAGCTCCTCCTTGCAGGGCCGTCGCTTCGTC. Translated, it gives CASSSSLQGRRFV.

The rearrangement uses TRBV7-3 and TRBJ2-3, with D perhaps TRBD2 (7 bases). This CDR3 is 16 amino acids long. V lost 5 bases to trimming and J lost 3 bases, with 18 bases between them. Germline V gene sequence: CDR1 SGHTA, CDR2 FQGTGA. DNA of the CDR3: TGTGCCAGCAGCCCCGAGCTGGGGGGGGCTACAGATACGCAGTATTTT. Its protein product is CASSPELGGATDTQYF.

The V and J genes are TRBV6-2 or TRBV6-3 and TRBJ1-4; D may be TRBD1 (5 bases). CDR1 MNHEY and CDR2 SVGEGT come from the germline V gene. The CDR3 totals 14 residues. V was clipped by 4 bases and J by 7 bases, with 13 bases between them. In DNA form, the CDR3 reads TGTGCCAGCAGTTTGACAGTACTCACTGAAAAACTGTTTTTT. Its translation is CASSLTVLTEKLFF.

This clonotype was observed a few times. The chain carries TRBV4-1 and TRBJ2-1, with 11 bases aligning to TRBD2. CDR1 is MGHRA and CDR2 is YSYEKL in the germline V gene. The CDR3 is 16 residues long. The junction had 9 bases not matched to a gene; V was cut back by 3 bases and J by 8 bases. DNA for the CDR3: TGCGCCAGCAGCCACCATAGCGGGGGGGCCTCTTATGAGCAGTTCTTC. Amino acids: CASSHHSGGASYEQFF.